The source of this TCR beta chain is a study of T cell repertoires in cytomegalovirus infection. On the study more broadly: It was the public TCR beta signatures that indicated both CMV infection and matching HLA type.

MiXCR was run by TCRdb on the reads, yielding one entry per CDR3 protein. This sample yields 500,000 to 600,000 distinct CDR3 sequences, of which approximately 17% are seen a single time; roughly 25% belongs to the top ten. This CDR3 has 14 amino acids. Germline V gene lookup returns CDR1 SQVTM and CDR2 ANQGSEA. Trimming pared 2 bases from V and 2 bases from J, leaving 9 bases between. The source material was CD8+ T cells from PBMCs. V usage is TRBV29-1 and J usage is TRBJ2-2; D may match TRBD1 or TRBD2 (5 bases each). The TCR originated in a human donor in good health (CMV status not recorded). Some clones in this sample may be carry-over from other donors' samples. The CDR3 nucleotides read TGCAGCGTTGAATCGGGGCCCAACACCGGGGAGCTGTTTTTT. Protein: CSVESGPNTGELFF.